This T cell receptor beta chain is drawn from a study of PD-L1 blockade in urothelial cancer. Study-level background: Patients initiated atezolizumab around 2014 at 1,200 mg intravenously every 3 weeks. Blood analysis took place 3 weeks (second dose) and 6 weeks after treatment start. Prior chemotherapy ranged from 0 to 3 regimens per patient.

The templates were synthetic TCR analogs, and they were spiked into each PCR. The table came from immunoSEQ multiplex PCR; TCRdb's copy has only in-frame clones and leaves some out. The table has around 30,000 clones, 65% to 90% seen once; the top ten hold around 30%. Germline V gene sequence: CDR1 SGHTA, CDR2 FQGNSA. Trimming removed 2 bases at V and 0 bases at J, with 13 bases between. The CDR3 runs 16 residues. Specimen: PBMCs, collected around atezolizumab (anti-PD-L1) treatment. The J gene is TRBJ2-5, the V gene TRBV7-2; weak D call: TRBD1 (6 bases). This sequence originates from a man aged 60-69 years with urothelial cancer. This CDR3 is CASSLRGHTYQETQYF. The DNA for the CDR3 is TGTGCCAGCAGCTTAAGGGGACACACGTACCAAGAGACCCAGTACTTC.